A selection of T cell receptor beta chains follows, all from one sample in a study of blood T cell repertoires in COVID-19. Only in-frame clones appear in the TCRdb table, and some are missing; sequencing was by immunoSEQ multiplex PCR. The data hold around 160,000 clones, with roughly 90% observed a single time. Sequenced: peripheral blood. These receptors were collected from a human donor in a cohort sampled during active COVID-19. Each CDR3 is given with its conserved first and last residue. The D gene is left open where the match is weak.

>TRBJ2-5|TRBV11-2|TRBD1
CASSRRDRNQETQYF
TGTGCCAGCAGCAGACGGGACAGAAACCAAGAGACCCAGTACTTC
>TRBJ2-3|TRBV5-1|TRBD2
CASSLGRLAGVDPDTQYF
TGCGCCAGCAGCTTGGGGAGACTAGCGGGAGTGGACCCAGATACGCAGTATTTT
>TRBJ2-6|TRBV29-1|TRBD1
CSATGGSSGANVLTF
TGCAGCGCCACAGGGGGTTCCTCTGGGGCCAACGTCCTGACTTTC
>TRBJ1-4|TRBV18|TRBD1
CASSPVPTGGKLFF
TGTGCCAGCTCACCAGTTCCAACAGGGGGAAAACTGTTTTTT
>TRBJ2-2|TRBV7-3|.
CASSLTAGGPPWAGELFF
TGTGCCAGCAGCTTAACGGCAGGCGGGCCACCTTGGGCCGGGGAGCTGTTTTTT
>TRBJ1-6|TRBV6-2/TRBV6-3|.
CASSRADSYNSPLHF
TGTGCCAGCAGCCGCGCGGACTCCTATAATTCACCCCTCCACTTT
>TRBJ2-3|TRBV6-5|.
CASSYSGGSTDTQYF
TGTGCCAGCAGTTACTCCGGCGGGAGCACAGATACGCAGTATTTT
>TRBJ2-5|TRBV5-1|TRBD2
CASSLGLAPLVPETQYF
TGCGCCAGCAGCCTCGGACTAGCTCCCCTGGTCCCAGAGACCCAGTACTTC
>TRBJ2-7|TRBV9|.
CASSVDPGYSYEQYF
TGTGCCAGCAGCGTAGATCCAGGATACTCCTACGAGCAGTACTTC
>TRBJ2-2|TRBV10-2|TRBD1
CASSALIQGTGELFF
TGCGCCAGCAGTGCCCTAATACAGGGGACCGGGGAGCTGTTTTTT
>TRBJ2-4|TRBV27|.
CASSSASGIIQYF
TGTGCCAGCAGTTCCGCATCGGGGATAATTCAGTACTTC
>TRBJ2-4|TRBV10-3|.
CAISDDEGVAKNIQYF
TGTGCCATCAGTGATGACGAAGGGGTTGCCAAAAACATTCAGTACTTC
>TRBJ1-5|TRBV10-3|.
CAISEQEGQPQHF
TGTGCCATCAGTGAACAGGAGGGACAGCCCCAGCATTTT
>TRBJ2-1|TRBV24-1|TRBD1
CATSDTRDRVANEQFF
TGTGCCACCAGTGATACCCGGGACAGGGTAGCCAATGAGCAGTTCTTC
>TRBJ1-2|TRBV12-3/TRBV12-4|.
CASSLQGLDGYTF
TGTGCCAGCAGTCTACAGGGCTTAGATGGCTACACCTTC